The clone carrying this TCR beta chain was detected only once. No infections or other immune events were documented during collection. The data were taken from a study of identifying expanded T cells in peripheral blood. Sequenced by immunoSEQ multiplex PCR; TCRdb stores in-frame clones only, minus some. The data hold approximately 110,000 clones, with 88% observed a single time. With 4 bases removed from V and 5 bases from J, the gap between germline ends came to 10 bases. This CDR3 region has 13 residues. The germline V gene has CDR1 SGHTA and CDR2 FQGNSA. This chain connects TRBV7-2 to TRBJ2-3; a possible D gene is TRBD2 (5 bases). The sequence was obtained from a person between 18 and 70 years old in good health. The sample was blood. In DNA form, the CDR3 reads TGTGCCAGCAGCTACTTGACTAAAGATACGCAGTATTTT. The encoded protein is CASSYLTKDTQYF.